The T cell receptor (beta chain) under discussion was sequenced for a study of radiotherapy plus CTLA-4 blockade in lung cancer. Study as a whole: Objective responses arose in roughly 20% of patients, and 25% to 35% experienced disease control.

The repertoire was sequenced with immunoSEQ multiplex PCR; TCRdb's copy has only in-frame clones and lacks some. The sample comprises 55,000 to 70,000 clones, under 80% of which are singletons, and around 17% rests with the top ten. In the case of this clone: Its antigen is not identified.

General study points: It was early blood T cell clone dynamics, with interferon-beta, that reportedly best predicted response.

Treatment of patients with chemo-refractory metastatic non-small-cell lung cancer consisted of focal radiation plus CTLA-4 blockade with ipilimumab. This clonotype originated in a human donor with non-small cell lung cancer who had a complete response to radiotherapy plus ipilimumab. The starting material was peripheral blood, obtained from a patient treated with radiotherapy plus ipilimumab.

The CDR3 loop is CASTSAGQLNYEQYV. The CDR3 DNA sequence: TGTGCCAGCACCTCAGCGGGACAACTTAACTACGAGCAGTACGTC. This sequence joins TRBV11-2 and TRBJ2-7, with D tentatively TRBD2 (7 bases). The CDR3 totals 15 residues. Trimming pared 7 bases from V and 3 bases from J, leaving 19 bases between. In germline, CDR1 is SGHAT, CDR2 FQNNGV.